The 21 T cell receptor beta chains reported below all come from one sample, sequenced in a study of neurological immune-mediated disorders. MiXCR, run by TCRdb on the 5' RACE reads, gives a single entry per CDR3 protein. Here the sample spans about 19,000 distinct CDR3 sequences, roughly 2.5% being singletons. Sequencing input: PBMCs. The receptor set was obtained from a woman younger than 35 with multiple sclerosis.

This clonotype was detected ten times or more. The DNA of the CDR3 is TGTGCCAGCAAGGATTCCGGGACAGGGAATTCAGAACCCCAGCATTTT. Protein product: CASKDSGTGNSEPQHF. The chain employs TRBV27 and TRBJ1-5, with 9 bases matching TRBD1. The CDR3 is 16 residues long. Unmatched junction bases numbered 17, after V lost 7 bases and J lost 10 bases. The germline V gene encodes CDR1 MNHEY and CDR2 SMNVEV (reference sequence).

This clonotype was detected many times. The V call is TRBV12-3 or TRBV12-4, the J call TRBJ2-7; TRBD1 agrees at 9 bases. The CDR3 sequence is 15 residues long. After removal of 6 bases from V and 6 bases from J, the junction contained 12 bases not matched to a gene. The CDR3 spells CASSSLKDRGGEQYV. CDR3 bases: TGTGCCAGCAGCTCACTTAAGGACAGGGGAGGCGAGCAGTACGTC.

In this sample, this clonotype turned up many times. The rearrangement links TRBV15 to TRBJ2-5; tentatively, D is TRBD2 (6 bases). Between the trimmed V and J ends, which lost 1 base and 5 bases, there was a span of 11 bases. Germline values: CDR1 LNHNV, CDR2 YYDKDF (reference sequence). The CDR3 consists of 14 residues. CDR3 DNA: TGTGCCACCAGCAGAGCTACTAGCTTGGAGACCCAGTACTTC. Its protein product is CATSRATSLETQYF.

This clonotype was found many times. This sequence joins TRBV20-1 and TRBJ1-1, with no clear D. The CDR3 extends over 13 amino acids. Germline loops: CDR1 DFQATT, CDR2 SNEGSKA (reference sequence). The germline V and J ends were trimmed by 7 bases and 0 bases, with 12 bases remaining between them. This chain's CDR3 is CSVPPKLNTEAFF. The CDR3 DNA sequence: TGCAGTGTTCCCCCCAAGTTGAACACTGAAGCTTTCTTT.

In its sample, this clonotype was seen many times. V usage is TRBV5-1 and J usage is TRBJ1-1; tentatively, D is TRBD1 (6 bases). Trimming cost V 2 bases and J 5 bases, with 13 bases left between them. Germline V gene lookup returns CDR1 SGHRS and CDR2 YFSETQ. The CDR3 length is 14 residues. CDR3 sequence reads: CASSLQGLGTEAFF. CDR3 nucleotides: TGCGCCAGCAGCTTACAGGGATTGGGTACTGAAGCTTTCTTT.

This clonotype was detected many times. The rearrangement links TRBV7-8 to TRBJ2-7, with TRBD2 identical over 9 bases. The CDR3 loop spans 15 amino acids. The J segment lost 1 base and the V segment lost 0 bases, leaving 1 base of the junction unmatched. Germline loops: CDR1 SGHVS, CDR2 FQNEAQ. The DNA of the CDR3 is TGTGCCAGCAGCTTAGCTAGCGGGGGATCCTACGAGCAGTACTTC. Its translation: CASSLASGGSYEQYF.

There are many counts of this clonotype. V and J are TRBV5-1 and TRBJ1-1; D call uncertain. Trimming took off 4 bases at V and 0 bases at J, with 7 bases between the two ends. Germline V CDR1 and CDR2: SGHRS, YFSETQ. The length of the CDR3 is 13 residues. CDR3 sequence: CASSPSMNTEAFF. Here the CDR3 DNA reads TGCGCCAGCAGCCCTAGCATGAACACTGAAGCTTTCTTT.

The chain links TRBV7-9 to TRBJ2-5; TRBD2 matches at 8 bases. The CDR3 covers 16 residues. J was trimmed by 4 bases and V by 3 bases; bases with no gene match: 10. The germline V gene has CDR1 SEHNR and CDR2 FQNEAQ (reference sequence). For the CDR3, the DNA is TGTGCCAGCAGCTTTTGGCTAGCGGGTGAATCAGAGACCCAGTACTTC. Amino acid sequence: CASSFWLAGESETQYF.

The gene calls are TRBV18 and TRBJ2-3, with D possibly being TRBD1 (6 bases). V gave up 6 bases and J gave up 2 bases, with 15 bases separating them. Germline CDR1 KGHSH, CDR2 LQKENI. The CDR3 is 15 amino acids. In DNA, the CDR3 is TGTGCCAGCTCCTACAGGGAGCCAGTCACAGATACGCAGTATTTT. This encodes CASSYREPVTDTQYF.

This clonotype was picked up many times. A junction end diverges from the germline sequence, so it may reflect a read error. The rearrangement uses TRBV28 and TRBJ2-7; possible D gene TRBD1, 6 bases. Germline CDR1 reads MDHEN; CDR2 reads SYDVKM. The CDR3 runs to 10 residues. Here the CDR3 reads CASFDRRWNF. The CDR3 nucleotides are TGTGCCAGCTTCGACAGGCGGTGGAACTTC.

This clonotype was counted at least ten times. The chain carries TRBV29-1 and TRBJ2-3; no clear D gene. The V end lost 1 base, the J end lost 8 bases, and 13 bases lay between the germline ends. This CDR3 region has 13 residues. CDR1 SQVTM and CDR2 ANQGSEA come from the germline V gene. The CDR3 region has the DNA TGCAGCGTTGAAGTTACTCTCAACGGTACGCAGTATTTT. It yields the protein CSVEVTLNGTQYF.

About this clonotype: This likely comes from a read error, as the CDR3 has no conserved phenylalanine or tryptophan at its end. V is TRBV10-3 and J is TRBJ1-4, with TRBD1 matching 8 bases. This CDR3 is built from 16 residues. Germline CDR1 and CDR2: ENHRY and SYGVKD. Trimming at V came to 4 bases and at J to 8 bases, leaving 12 bases not matched to a gene. The CDR3 coding sequence is TGTGCCATCAGTGCCGGGACCGGACAGGGTGGCGAAAAACTGTTTAAT. Protein product: CAISAGTGQGGEKLFN.

This clonotype was detected many times. This rearrangement joins TRBV3-1 to TRBJ1-2; possibly TRBD1 for D (6 bases). The CDR3 runs to 14 residues. V was shortened by 1 base and J by 8 bases, with 14 bases between the two germline ends. In germline, CDR1 is LGHDT, CDR2 YNNKEL (reference sequence). CDR3 protein: CASSQARGGRGYTF. The CDR3 DNA sequence: TGTGCCAGCAGCCAAGCCCGAGGGGGAAGGGGCTACACCTTC. Based on the CDR3 plus reference TRBV3-1 and TRBJ1-2, the full variable domain is DTAVSQTPKYLVTQMGNDKSIKCEQNLGHDTMYWYKQDSKKFLKIMFSYNNKELIINETVPNRFSPKSPDKAHLNLHINSLELGDSAVYFCASSQARGGRGYTFGSGTRLTVV.

This clonotype was observed many times. V and J are TRBV20-1 and TRBJ1-1, with a weak D call TRBD1 (5 bases). V was pared by 0 bases and J by 5 bases, with 13 bases between. From germline, CDR1 is DFQATT and CDR2 SNEGSKA (reference sequence). CDR3 length equals 14 residues. CDR3 protein: CSARDVRRETEAFF. The CDR3 coding sequence is TGCAGTGCTAGAGATGTACGCAGGGAAACTGAAGCTTTCTTT.

The sample holds many counts of this clonotype. This rearrangement joins TRBV27 to TRBJ1-4, with no clear D. Trimming left V 0 bases short and J 6 bases short, with 8 bases between. The CDR3 is 14 amino acids. Germline loops: CDR1 MNHEY, CDR2 SMNVEV (reference sequence). CDR3 nucleotides: TGTGCCAGCAGTTTATCTCGGATGGATGAAAAACTGTTTTTT. The encoded protein is CASSLSRMDEKLFF.

This clonotype has a count of ten or more. The V gene is TRBV7-9, the J gene TRBJ1-3; D unclear. The CDR3 sequence is 16 residues long. Germline V lookup: CDR1 SEHNR, CDR2 FQNEAQ (reference sequence). Between the trimmed V and J ends, which lost 5 bases and 0 bases, there was a span of 14 bases. In DNA, the CDR3 is TGTGCCAGCAGCATCAACCCCGTTCCCTCTGGAAACACCATATATTTT. Amino acid sequence: CASSINPVPSGNTIYF.

At least ten counts were recorded for this clonotype. V gene TRBV3-1 combines with J gene TRBJ2-2; maybe TRBD1 (5 bases). The length of the CDR3 is 16 residues. Germline V CDR1 and CDR2: LGHDT, YNNKEL (reference sequence). The V end was cut by 2 bases, the J end by 3 bases, with 13 bases between. In nucleotides, the CDR3 is TGTGCCAGCAGCCAAAAAGACAGAGGCTACACCGGGGAGCTGTTTTTT. As protein: CASSQKDRGYTGELFF.

This clonotype was seen ten or more times. The V gene is TRBV27, the J gene TRBJ2-3, with TRBD2 as a possible D gene (5 bases). V lost 4 bases to trimming and J lost 2 bases, with 7 bases between them. CDR3 length: 13 residues. Germline V lookup: CDR1 MNHEY, CDR2 SMNVEV (reference sequence). CDR3 nucleotide sequence: TGTGCCAGCAGTTGGCTAGCCACAGATACGCAGTATTTT. Translated, it gives CASSWLATDTQYF.

This clonotype has at least ten counts. A junction boundary mismatches the germline segment, possibly from a read error. The J gene is TRBJ2-5, the V gene TRBV29-1; D remains ambiguous. This CDR3 is 11 amino acids long. Germline V CDR1 and CDR2: SQVTM, ANQGSEA. The CDR3 loop reads CGVRNQETQYF. CDR3 bases: TGTGGGGTCCGCAACCAAGAGACCCAGTACTTC.

This clonotype was detected ten times or more. The J gene is TRBJ2-2, the V gene TRBV5-1, with D tentatively TRBD2 (5 bases). Germline V gene data show CDR1 as SGHRS and CDR2 as YFSETQ. V was cut by 3 bases and J by 7 bases, with 13 bases left in between. The CDR3 spans 14 residues. The CDR3 loop is CASSWTVTIGELFF. The DNA of the CDR3 is TGCGCCAGCAGCTGGACTGTTACCATCGGGGAGCTGTTTTTT.

The CDR3 sequence is CASSQGVQGIETQYF. CDR3 nucleotide sequence: TGTGCCAGCAGCCAGGGGGTACAGGGGATTGAGACCCAGTACTTC. The chain links TRBV7-9 to TRBJ2-5; the match to TRBD1 covers 7 bases. From germline, CDR1 is SEHNR and CDR2 FQNEAQ (reference sequence). The trim removed 5 bases at V and 5 bases at J, leaving 11 bases unmatched. The CDR3 totals 15 residues.